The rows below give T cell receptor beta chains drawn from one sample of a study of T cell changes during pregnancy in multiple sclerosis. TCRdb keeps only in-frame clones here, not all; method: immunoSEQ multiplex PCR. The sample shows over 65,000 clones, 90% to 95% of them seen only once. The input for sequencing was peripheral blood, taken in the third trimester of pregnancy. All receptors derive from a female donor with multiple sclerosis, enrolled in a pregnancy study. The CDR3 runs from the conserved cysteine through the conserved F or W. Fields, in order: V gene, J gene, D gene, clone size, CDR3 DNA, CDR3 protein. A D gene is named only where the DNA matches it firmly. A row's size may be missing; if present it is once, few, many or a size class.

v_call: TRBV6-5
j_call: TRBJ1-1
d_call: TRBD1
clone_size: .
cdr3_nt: TGTGCCAGCAGTGAAAGGGACAGGGCTAATCGGGCTTTCTTT
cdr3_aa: CASSERDRANRAFF

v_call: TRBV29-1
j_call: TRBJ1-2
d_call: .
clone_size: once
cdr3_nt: TGCAGCGTCGACTCCTACCGACAGAGTGTAACGTATGGCTACACCTTC
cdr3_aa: CSVDSYRQSVTYGYTF

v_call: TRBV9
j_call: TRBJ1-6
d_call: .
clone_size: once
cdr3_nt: TGTGCCAGCAGCCCCGCAGGGAGGGGTAATTCACCCCTCCACTTT
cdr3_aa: CASSPAGRGNSPLHF

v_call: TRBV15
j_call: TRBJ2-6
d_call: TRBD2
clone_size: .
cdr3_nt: TGTGCCACCAGCAGAGATCCCTTACGCGGGGGTACTGGGGCCAACGTCCTGACTTTC
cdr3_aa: CATSRDPLRGGTGANVLTF

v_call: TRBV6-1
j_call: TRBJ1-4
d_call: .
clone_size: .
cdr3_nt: TGTGCCAGCAGTTCCGGGGGATTGAGCGAGGAAAAACTGTTTTTT
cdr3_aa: CASSSGGLSEEKLFF

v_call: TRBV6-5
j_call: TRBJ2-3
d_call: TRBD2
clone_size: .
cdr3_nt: TGTGCCAGCAGGCCCGGGGGGACCCCGGATACGCAGTATTTT
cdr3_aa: CASRPGGTPDTQYF

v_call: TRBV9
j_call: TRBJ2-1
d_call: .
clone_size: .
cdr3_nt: TGTGCCAGCAGCGCTTCGGGGAGCTCCTACAATGAGCAGTTCTTC
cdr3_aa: CASSASGSSYNEQFF

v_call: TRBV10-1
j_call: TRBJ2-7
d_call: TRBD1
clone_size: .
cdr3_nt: TGCGCCAGCAGTGAGGACCGGGACAGGGGGGGATGTACCTACGAGCAGTACTTC
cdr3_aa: CASSEDRDRGGCTYEQYF

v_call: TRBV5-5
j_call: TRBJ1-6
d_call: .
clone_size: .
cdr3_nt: TGTGCCAGCAGCTCCGACTTAGCCTCCTATAATTCACCCCTCCACTTT
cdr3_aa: CASSSDLASYNSPLHF

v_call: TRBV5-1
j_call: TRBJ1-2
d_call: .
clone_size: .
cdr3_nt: TGCGCCAGCAGCTTGGTTTTCTTGGGACACAACTATGGCTACACCTTC
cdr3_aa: CASSLVFLGHNYGYTF

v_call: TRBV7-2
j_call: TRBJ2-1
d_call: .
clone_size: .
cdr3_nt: TGTGCCAGCAGCCCGGCCGGGTACAATGAGCAGTTCTTC
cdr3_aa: CASSPAGYNEQFF

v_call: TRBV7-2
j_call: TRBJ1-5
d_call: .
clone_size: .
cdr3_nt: TGTGCCAGCAGCCGGAGGATTCGCCAAAATAGCAATCAGCCCCAGCATTTT
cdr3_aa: CASSRRIRQNSNQPQHF

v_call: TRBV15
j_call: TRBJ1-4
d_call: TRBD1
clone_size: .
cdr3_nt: TGTGCCACCAGGACCGGACAGGGTGATGAAAAACTGTTTTTT
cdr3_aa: CATRTGQGDEKLFF

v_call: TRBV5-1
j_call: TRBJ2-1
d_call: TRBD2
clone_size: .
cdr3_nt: TGCGCCAGCAGCTTTTTAGCGGGGGGGAGTGATGAGCAGTTCTTC
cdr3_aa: CASSFLAGGSDEQFF

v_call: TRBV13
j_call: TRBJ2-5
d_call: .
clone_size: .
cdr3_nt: TGTGCCAGCAGTCCAGGCGGGACGGAGACCCAGTACTTC
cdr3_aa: CASSPGGTETQYF

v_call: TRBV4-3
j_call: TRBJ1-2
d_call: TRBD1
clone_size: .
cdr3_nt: TGCGCCAGCAGCCAAGAGCCCGGACAGGGAAGTTTGGGCTACACCTTC
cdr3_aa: CASSQEPGQGSLGYTF

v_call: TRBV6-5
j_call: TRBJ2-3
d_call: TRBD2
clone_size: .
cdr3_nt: TGTGCCAGCAGGGCAGCGGGGGGGGTAAATACGCAGTATTTT
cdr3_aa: CASRAAGGVNTQYF

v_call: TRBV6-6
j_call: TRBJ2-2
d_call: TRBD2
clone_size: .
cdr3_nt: TGTGCCAGCAAGCGGGACTCGAACACCGGGGAGCTGTTTTTT
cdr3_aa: CASKRDSNTGELFF

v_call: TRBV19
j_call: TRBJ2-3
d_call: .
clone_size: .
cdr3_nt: TGTGCCAGTAGTATAGGAGGGTATCCAGATACGCAGTATTTT
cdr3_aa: CASSIGGYPDTQYF

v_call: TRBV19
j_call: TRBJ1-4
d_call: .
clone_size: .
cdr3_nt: TGTGCCAGTAGTATCAGGGCCACAACTAATGAAAAACTGTTTTTT
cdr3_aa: CASSIRATTNEKLFF

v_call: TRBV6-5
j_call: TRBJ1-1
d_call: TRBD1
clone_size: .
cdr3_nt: TGTGCCAGCACTCTCGGACAGGGCAGGATCGGTGAAGCTTTCTTT
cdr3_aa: CASTLGQGRIGEAFF

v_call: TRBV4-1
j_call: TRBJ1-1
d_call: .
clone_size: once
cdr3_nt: TGCGCCAGCAGCCCCCAGTGGAACACTGAAGCTTTCTTT
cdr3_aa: CASSPQWNTEAFF

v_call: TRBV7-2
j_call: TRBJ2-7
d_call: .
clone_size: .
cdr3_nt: TGTGCCAGCAGCTTAGCTAGGCGGGACCGCAGCTCCTACGAGCAGTACTTC
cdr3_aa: CASSLARRDRSSYEQYF

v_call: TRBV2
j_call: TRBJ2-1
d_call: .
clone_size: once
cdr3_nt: TGTGCCAGCATATATCTAGGAGGGAACAATGAGCAGTTCTTC
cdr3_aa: CASIYLGGNNEQFF

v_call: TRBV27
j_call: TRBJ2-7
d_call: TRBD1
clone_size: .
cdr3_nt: TGTGCCAGCACCACCCTGGGGGGACAGGGGGCAAACGAGCAGTACTTC
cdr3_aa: CASTTLGGQGANEQYF

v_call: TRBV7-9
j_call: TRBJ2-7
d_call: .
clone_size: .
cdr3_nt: TGTGCCAGCAGCCGTGTATTCGAGCAGTACTTC
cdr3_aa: CASSRVFEQYF

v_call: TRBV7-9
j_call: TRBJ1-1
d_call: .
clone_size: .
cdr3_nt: TGTGCCAGCAGCCATTACAGGGCCGGGGACACTGAAGCTTTCTTT
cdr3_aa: CASSHYRAGDTEAFF

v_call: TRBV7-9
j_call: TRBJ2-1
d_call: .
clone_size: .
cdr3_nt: TGTGCCAGCAGCCTAGGTAGAACCAATGAGCAGTTCTTC
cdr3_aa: CASSLGRTNEQFF

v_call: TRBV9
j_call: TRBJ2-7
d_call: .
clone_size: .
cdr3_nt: TGTGCCAGCAGCGTACGGGACACGGCCTACGAGCAGTACTTC
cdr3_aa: CASSVRDTAYEQYF

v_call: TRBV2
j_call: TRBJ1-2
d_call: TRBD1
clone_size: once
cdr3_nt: TGTGCCAGCAGTAGGACAGGATTTAACTATGGCTACACCTTC
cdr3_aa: CASSRTGFNYGYTF

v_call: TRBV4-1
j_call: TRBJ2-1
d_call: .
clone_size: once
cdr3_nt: TGCGCCAGCAGCGGGGCGGGGGCGGATGAGCAGTTCTTC
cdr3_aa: CASSGAGADEQFF

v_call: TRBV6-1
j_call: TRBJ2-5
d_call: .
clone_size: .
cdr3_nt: TGTGCCAGCAGTGAACTGGAGACCCAGTACTTC
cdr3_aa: CASSELETQYF

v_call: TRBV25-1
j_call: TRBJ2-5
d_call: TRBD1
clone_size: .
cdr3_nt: TGTGCCAGCAGCTACAGGGGGCAGCTAGAGACCCAGTACTTC
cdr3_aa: CASSYRGQLETQYF

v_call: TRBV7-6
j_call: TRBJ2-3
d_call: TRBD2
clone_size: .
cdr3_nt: TGTGCCAGCAGCCCGATTGGAAGCGGGGGCCTTGGGACAGATACGCAGTATTTT
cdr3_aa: CASSPIGSGGLGTDTQYF

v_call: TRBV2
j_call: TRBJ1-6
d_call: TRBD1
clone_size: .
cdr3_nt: TGTGCCAGCAGTGAATACAGGGGAAATTCACCCCTCCACTTT
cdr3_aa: CASSEYRGNSPLHF

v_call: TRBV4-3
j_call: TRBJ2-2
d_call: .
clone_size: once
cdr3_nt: TGCGCCAGCAGCCAAGGGAGCACCGGGGAGCTGTTTTTT
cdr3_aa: CASSQGSTGELFF

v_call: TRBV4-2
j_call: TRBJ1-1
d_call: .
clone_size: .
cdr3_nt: TGTGCCAGCAGCCAGGGGGCGACGCCTGAAGCTTTCTTT
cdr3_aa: CASSQGATPEAFF

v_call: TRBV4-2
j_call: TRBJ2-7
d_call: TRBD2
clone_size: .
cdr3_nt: TGTGCCAGCAGCCACGAGCGGGGGGGCTCCTACGAGCAGTACTTC
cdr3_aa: CASSHERGGSYEQYF

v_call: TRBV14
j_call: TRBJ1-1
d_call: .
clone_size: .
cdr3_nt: TGTGCCAGCAGCCGTAGAGCCCCTCTAACTACTGAAGCTTTCTTT
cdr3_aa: CASSRRAPLTTEAFF

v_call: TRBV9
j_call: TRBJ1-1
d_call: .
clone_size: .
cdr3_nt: TGTGCCAGCAGCGTAGCTTACGGGGGGAACACTGAAGCTTTCTTT
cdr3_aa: CASSVAYGGNTEAFF

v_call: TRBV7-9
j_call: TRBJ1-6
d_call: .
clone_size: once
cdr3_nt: TGTGCCAGCAGCTTAGATGGACAGAAAAATTCACCCCTCCACTTT
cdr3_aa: CASSLDGQKNSPLHF

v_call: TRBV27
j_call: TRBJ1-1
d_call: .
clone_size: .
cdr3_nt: TGTGCCAGCAGTTTATCAGGGGGGGACACTGAAGCTTTCTTT
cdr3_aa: CASSLSGGDTEAFF

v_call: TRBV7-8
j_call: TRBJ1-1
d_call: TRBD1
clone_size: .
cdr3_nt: TGTGCCAGCAGTTCCCCTTTCCAGGGGGCCGGGCAAGCTTTCTTT
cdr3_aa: CASSSPFQGAGQAFF

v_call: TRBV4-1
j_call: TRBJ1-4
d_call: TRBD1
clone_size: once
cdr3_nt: TGCGCCAGCAGCTCTCCGGGACAGGGCTTTGAAAAACTGTTTTTT
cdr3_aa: CASSSPGQGFEKLFF

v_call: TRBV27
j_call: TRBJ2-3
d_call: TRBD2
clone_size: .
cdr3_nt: TGTGCCAGCAGTTTATGGGGACTAGACGGCACAGATACGCAGTATTTT
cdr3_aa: CASSLWGLDGTDTQYF

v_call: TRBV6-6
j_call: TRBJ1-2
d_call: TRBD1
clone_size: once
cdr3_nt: TGTGCCAGCAGCCCAGGGGGTGGCTACACCTTC
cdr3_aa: CASSPGGGYTF

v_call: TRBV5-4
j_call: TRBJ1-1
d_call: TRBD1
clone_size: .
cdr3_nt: TGTGCCAGCAACTTTGACAGGGGGCCAAATGAAGCTTTCTTT
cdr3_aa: CASNFDRGPNEAFF

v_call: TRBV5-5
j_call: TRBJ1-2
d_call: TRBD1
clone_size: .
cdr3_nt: TGTGCCAGCAGCTTTGGACAGGGCTATGGCTACACCTTC
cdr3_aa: CASSFGQGYGYTF